This T cell receptor beta chain was documented in a study of blood T cell repertoires in COVID-19. Clinical history as reported by participants underpinned cohort assignment. Donors in Cohort 3 who had recovered were those with two negative PCRs, healthcare professional clearance, or resolution of their symptoms. The CDR3 contains 17 residues. This table comes from immunoSEQ multiplex PCR, and its TCRdb copy is limited to in-frame clones, with some not included. Counted here are a few hundred thousand clones, 70% to 90% occurring once; the ten biggest clones make up about 2%. This receptor was identified in a woman aged 40 to 50 who had recovered from COVID-19. The rearrangement joins TRBV21-1 to TRBJ2-7; TRBD2 was called by the table and not checked on the DNA. TRBV21-1 is designated a pseudogene. The sample taken for sequencing was PBMCs or T cells enriched from blood (not recorded which). The DNA of the CDR3 is TGTGCCAGCAGCAAAAGCGGGCCCCCTATCCCCCTCTACGAGCAGTACTTC. This gives the protein CASSKSGPPIPLYEQYF.